Each of the 20 T cell receptor beta chains below was sequenced from the same sample in a study of blood T cell repertoires in COVID-19. Libraries were prepared by immunoSEQ multiplex PCR; TCRdb keeps only in-frame clonotypes and omits some of them. The sample carries some 190,000 clones, roughly 85% recorded once. Sequenced material: peripheral blood. The receptors here all came from an older woman with acute or convalescent COVID-19.

In its sample, this clone was seen a few times. The rearrangement joins TRBV4-1 to TRBJ1-2, with D perhaps matching TRBD1 (5 bases). The CDR3 has 14 amino acids. Trimming shortened V by 3 bases and J by 8 bases, and 16 bases separated the two germline ends. Per the germline V gene, CDR1 is MGHRA and CDR2 is YSYEKL. The CDR3 bases are TGCGCCAGCAGCCAGACCTTCGGGGGTAGAGGCTACACCTTC. It translates to CASSQTFGGRGYTF.

V and J are TRBV19 and TRBJ1-5; TRBD1 aligns across 7 bases. V shed 9 bases and J 7 bases; nucleotides not matched to a gene: 15. The germline V gene encodes CDR1 LNHDA and CDR2 SQIVND (reference sequence). This CDR3 is 15 amino acids long. In DNA, the CDR3 is TGTGCCAGCCAGACAGGGAAAAGGGTCGGACAGCCCCAGCATTTT. Amino acid sequence: CASQTGKRVGQPQHF.

V usage is TRBV18 and J usage is TRBJ2-1; no clear D gene. The germline V gene has CDR1 KGHSH and CDR2 LQKENI. CDR3 length: 11 amino acids. Trimming stripped 8 bases from V and 8 bases from J, with 10 bases between. The CDR3 loop is CASRVVHEQFF. Written as DNA, the CDR3 is TGTGCCAGCCGGGTGGTCCATGAGCAGTTCTTC.

The V and J genes are TRBV6-2 or TRBV6-3 and TRBJ2-2; 9 bases line up with TRBD1. From germline, CDR1 is MNHEY and CDR2 SVGEGT. V was clipped by 4 bases and J by 5 bases; unmatched bases: 14. CDR3 length equals 18 residues. The CDR3 is CASSFQRPGQGVTGELFF. In nucleotides, the CDR3 is TGTGCCAGCAGTTTTCAGCGACCGGGACAGGGAGTGACCGGGGAGCTGTTTTTT.

V usage is TRBV3-1 (or the pseudogene TRBV3-2) and J usage is TRBJ2-3; weak D call: TRBD2 (5 bases). The germline CDR1 and CDR2 sequences are LGHDT and YNNKEL (reference sequence). This CDR3 contains 17 residues. Trimming removed 0 bases at V and 2 bases at J, with 15 bases between. CDR3 sequence (DNA): TGTGCCAGCAGCCAAGATGAAAGTGGACTCCTCACAGATACGCAGTATTTT. Encoded protein: CASSQDESGLLTDTQYF.

The chain recombines TRBV2 with TRBJ1-6; D remains ambiguous. CDR1 and CDR2 from the germline V gene are SNHLY and FYNNEI. Trimming took 7 bases from V and 0 from J, leaving 7 bases between them. The length of the CDR3 is 14 residues. CDR3 residues: CASIKSSYNSPLHF. The CDR3 coding sequence is TGTGCCAGCATCAAGAGCTCCTATAATTCACCCCTCCACTTT.

This clone was found a few times. V gene TRBV10-3 combines with J gene TRBJ1-5, with unresolved D. CDR3 length equals 15 residues. Trimming removed 4 bases at V and 2 bases at J, with 12 bases between. Germline CDR1 and CDR2: ENHRY and SYGVKD. The CDR3 region has the DNA TGTGCCATCAGTGGTGACGGTCGGGGCAATCAGCCCCAGCATTTT. Protein: CAISGDGRGNQPQHF.

J is TRBJ2-2 and V is TRBV24-1, with 10 bases lining up with TRBD2. The CDR3 covers 17 residues. Germline CDR1 and CDR2: KGHDR and SFDVKD. With V trimmed by 0 bases and J by 4 bases, 4 bases remained unmatched. The CDR3 DNA reads as TGTGCCACCAGTGATTTGGGGAGCGGGAGGGTCACCGGGGAGCTGTTTTTT. It translates to CATSDLGSGRVTGELFF.

The V and J genes are TRBV30 and TRBJ1-5; D unresolved. This CDR3 contains 14 residues. Germline V gene sequence: CDR1 GTSNPN, CDR2 SVGIG (reference sequence). With 0 bases removed from V and 7 bases from J, the gap between germline ends came to 13 bases. The CDR3: CAWSVGQVVQPQHF. The CDR3 DNA sequence: TGTGCCTGGAGTGTCGGCCAGGTTGTACAGCCCCAGCATTTT.

CDR3 in DNA: TGTGCCAGCACCTTCGGAGGGCCGTCCTACAATGAGCAGTTCTTC. Its translation is CASTFGGPSYNEQFF. The chain uses TRBV13 and TRBJ2-1; D possibly corresponds to TRBD2 (6 bases). V lost 7 bases and J lost 1, with 14 bases in between. Per the germline V gene, CDR1 is PRHDT and CDR2 is FYEKMQ (reference sequence). This CDR3 region has 15 residues.

This clone was detected only once. The rearrangement uses TRBV20-1 and TRBJ2-1; the D gene is possibly TRBD1 (5 bases). CDR3 size: 14 residues. The germline CDR1 and CDR2 sequences are DFQATT and SNEGSKA (reference sequence). Trimming took off 3 bases at V and 3 bases at J, with 12 bases between the two ends. The CDR3 sequence: CSASQGGVYNEQFF. The CDR3 DNA sequence: TGCAGTGCTAGTCAGGGTGGAGTCTACAATGAGCAGTTCTTC.

The J gene is TRBJ2-2, the V gene TRBV10-3, with D possibly matching TRBD2 (5 bases). V dropped 4 bases and J dropped 4 bases, with 10 bases sitting between them. Looked up from germline, CDR1 is ENHRY and CDR2 is SYGVKD. This CDR3 is 14 amino acids long. The CDR3 reads CAISGETVTGELFF. CDR3 bases: TGTGCCATCAGTGGGGAGACGGTCACCGGGGAGCTGTTTTTT.

About this clone itself: The germline gene is not matched at one end of the junction; a read error may be the cause. The V call is TRBV28, the J call TRBJ2-7; 13 bases line up with TRBD2. Germline loops: CDR1 MDHEN, CDR2 SYDVKM. CDR3 length: 14 residues. The CDR3 DNA reads TGTGCCAGTTTTACTAGCGGGAGGGCCTATGAGCAGTACTTC. This translates into CASFTSGRAYEQYF.

This chain uses TRBV12-3 or TRBV12-4 with TRBJ1-2; D is possibly TRBD1 (5 bases). Deletions cut 5 bases from V and 5 bases from J, with 9 bases between. The CDR3 is 12 residues long. The CDR3 DNA reads as TGTGCCAGCAGTCTAGAGGGGTATGGCTACACCTTC. Translation: CASSLEGYGYTF.

J is TRBJ1-5 and V is TRBV27; D uncertain. Germline CDR1 reads MNHEY; CDR2 reads SMNVEV (reference sequence). The V end was cut by 3 bases, the J end by 0 bases, with 6 bases between. The CDR3 has 14 residues. Here the CDR3 DNA reads TGTGCCAGCAGTTTTCACGGTAGCAATCAGCCCCAGCATTTT. Encoded protein: CASSFHGSNQPQHF.

The V gene is TRBV5-1, the J gene TRBJ2-1; D ambiguous. From germline, CDR1 is SGHRS and CDR2 YFSETQ. This CDR3 has 16 amino acids. V was cut by 0 bases and J by 2 bases, with 12 bases left in between. The CDR3 bases are TGCGCCAGCAGCTTGGAGTTGAGTAAACCCTACAATGAGCAGTTCTTC. This gives the protein CASSLELSKPYNEQFF.

The DNA for the CDR3 is TGTGCCAGCAGTCCAGCTACGGGACAGGGGTTCAATGAGCAGTTCTTC. Protein product: CASSPATGQGFNEQFF. The genes are TRBV2 and TRBJ2-1, with 10 bases fitting TRBD1. V lost 5 bases and J lost 6; bases outside the gene matches: 10. The CDR3 is made up of 16 amino acids. The germline CDR1 and CDR2 sequences are SNHLY and FYNNEI.

V usage is TRBV5-1 and J usage is TRBJ2-1; possible D gene TRBD2, 5 bases. Germline lookup yields CDR1 SGHRS and CDR2 YFSETQ. The CDR3 is 14 residues long. Trimming removed 5 bases from V and 6 bases from J, with 15 bases in between. For the CDR3, the DNA is TGCGCCAGCAGACGGGAAAGGGTTATCAATGAGCAGTTCTTC. Its protein is CASRRERVINEQFF. Filled out from reference TRBV5-1 and TRBJ2-1, the complete variable domain reads KAGVTQTPRYLIKTRGQQVTLSCSPISGHRSVSWYQQTPGQGLQFLFEYFSETQRNKGNFPGRFSGRQFSNSRSEMNVSTLELGDSALYLCASRRERVINEQFFGPGTRLTVL.

J is TRBJ2-7 and V is TRBV27; 9 bases fit TRBD2. Germline CDR1 and CDR2: MNHEY and SMNVEV (reference sequence). CDR3 size: 14 residues. V shed 4 bases, J shed 5 bases, and the junction held 6 bases outside the gene matches. The CDR3 sequence is CASSSPGLANEQYF. The DNA of the CDR3 is TGTGCCAGCAGTTCACCCGGACTAGCGAACGAGCAGTACTTC.

The J gene is TRBJ1-5, the V gene TRBV19, with 8 positions matching TRBD1. V shed 4 bases and J 0 bases; nucleotides not matched to a gene: 2. The CDR3 totals 15 residues. Germline lookup yields CDR1 LNHDA and CDR2 SQIVND (reference sequence). The CDR3 region has the DNA TGTGCCAGTAGTAGGACAGGGTATAGCAATCAGCCCCAGCATTTT. This gives the protein CASSRTGYSNQPQHF.